One TCR beta chain is described in this entry. This receptor's antigen is unknown. One base away there is no much larger clone; base qualities are not given. In total, approximately 690 healthy bone marrow donors made up the cohort. At the time of sampling, all cohort members were nominally healthy, though unrecorded immune exposures were likely present. The donor was CMV seronegative and was included in the group of around 320 seronegative cohort members. A peripheral blood sample was provided by each donor, and peripheral blood mononuclear cells were used for TCR beta sequencing. Genomic DNA extraction from the blood cell samples was performed with the Qiagen DNeasy Blood Extraction Kit. Library preparation was by the immunoSEQ multiplex PCR assay. For the multiplex PCR, a mixture combining 60 forward primers for TCR Vbeta segments and 13 reverse primers for TCR Jbeta segments was used. The CDR3 region of rearranged TCR beta genes was amplified from genomic DNA by a multiplex PCR assay. The amplified TCR beta libraries were sequenced on the Illumina HiSeq System as 87-base-pair reads. In the paper's pipeline: A later analysis tallied 75 million to 85 million unique TCR beta chains across the 660 or so repertoires, and some 12 million of those chains were shared by two or more donors. Raw reads were error-corrected and collapsed into unique sequences by a nearest-neighbor algorithm in which closely related sequences were merged to remove PCR and sequencing errors. CDR3 sequences were aligned to IMGT reference sequences to assign V, D and J gene segments. For a sequence to be retained, a match of at least six nucleotides was required to both a V gene segment and a J gene segment. A rearrangement was called productive if the CDR3 had no stop codons and remained in frame with V and J, and every other rearrangement was called non-productive. CDR3 was defined according to IMGT convention as the region running from the second conserved V-encoded cysteine to the conserved J-encoded phenylalanine. The earlier analysis of 500 to 600 of the donors excluded sequences that lacked an unambiguous match to a single V gene segment. An earlier analysis of 500 to 700 of the donors classified V segments as functional when productive rearrangements were above 56.7% and as segregating when the standard deviation between donors was above 5%. A statistical classification framework was built for diagnosing cytomegalovirus status from the catalog of TCR beta chain sequences. In a later analysis, V and J genes were assigned by comparing TCR nucleotide sequences against IMGT/GENE-DB human TR gene sequences. The TCRdist pipeline was used in a later analysis to assign CDR3 sequences and most-parsimonious VDJ recombination scenarios. In a later analysis, every TCR beta chain was defined by the combination of its CDR3 amino acid sequence and its V-gene family, and reads without a unique V-gene family were dropped. To address suspected cross-contamination and a sequencing artifact, a later analysis removed over 500 highly shared, low-generation-probability nucleotide sequences. In a later analysis, a clonal expansion index for each public chain was calculated from normalized within-repertoire ranks of inferred template counts. Generation probabilities in a later analysis came from a VDJ recombination model fitted to out-of-frame rearrangements, and those results were checked against IGoR. In a later analysis, hypergeometric tests were used to score TCR-TCR, TCR-HLA and TCR-CMV co-occurrence, with a repertoire-size bias correction applied to TCR pairs. To estimate false discovery rates, a later analysis permuted the HLA or CMV assignments 20 times. A later analysis grouped co-occurring TCRs with DBSCAN, adding TCRdist sequence similarity when clustering within HLA-allele-positive subsets. Repertoires with fewer than 30,000 or more than 120,000 public chains, plus five repertoires with anomalous nucleotide sharing, were excluded from co-occurrence clustering. The table comes from immuneACCESS by way of TCRdb, which keeps in-frame sequences with V and J called. Part of the clones is missing from these tables; in studies checked, under half for an unresolved V gene and the rest for unknown reasons. V and J calls and clone size are copied from that table; D and trimming were computed from the DNA. Here the sample has some 70,000 clones; approximately 68% occur a single time. The leading ten clones occupy 9.5% to 13% of the sample.

The entry originates in a study of cytomegalovirus exposure and HLA in healthy donors listed by TCRdb under 2017. For the wider study: An earlier analysis of approximately 590 of the donors reported approximately 290 Gb of sequence data and some 120 million unique TCR beta sequences from 150 million to 200 million T cells. An early release that covered 640 HLA-typed donors contained about 300 gigabases of sequencing data and tens of millions of unique TCR sequences. Of the 398 genotyped donors, 65% to 90% fell in the genetic ancestry cluster associated with self-reported Caucasian donors. The study aimed to test whether cataloging public T cell receptors could reveal signatures of past pathogen exposure. The study profiled the T cell repertoires of 500 to 800 subjects by immunosequencing and related them to cytomegalovirus serostatus. A separate validation cohort of approximately 130 different subjects was used in addition to the approximately 670-subject first cohort. To predict cytomegalovirus infection status, the study brought together high-throughput TCR immunosequencing, statistical association of individual TCRs with disease status, and machine learning. A later analysis re-analyzed previously published TCR beta repertoires from roughly 600 donors and added high-resolution HLA genotyping to study TCR occurrence patterns. Rather than using new phenotypic data, the later analysis identified candidate immune exposures from TCR beta sequences and from how often those sequences occurred across donors. To decide whether each TCR beta V gene segment behaved as functional or pseudogenic, an earlier analysis of 587 of the donors relied on high-throughput TCR beta sequencing. Alongside the repertoire data, information on donor age, sex, ethnicity and CMV serostatus was compiled. A later genetic analysis used genome-wide SNP genotypes for about 55% of the 666 donors, treating that subset as a discovery cohort. Every discovery cohort repertoire had been produced on one sequencing platform. Both class I and class II loci were covered by HLA typing, at four-digit resolution. Typing coverage differed by locus: A, B, C, DRB1 and DQB1 were typed in roughly 620-640 donors, DQA1 in 500 to 550, DPA1 in around 580, and DPB1 in about 450. Five DR-DQ haplotypes were handled as single units for association and clustering, since linkage in the cohort was strong. Among 398 genotyped donors of the cohort, an average of about 240,000 unique TCR beta nucleotide sequences were sequenced per donor, roughly 18% of them non-productive.

V drops 3 bases and J drops 7 bases, leaving 10 bases in between. As encoded in the germline V gene (reference sequence), CDR1 is MNHNY while CDR2 is SVGAGI. Reading from cysteine to phenylalanine, the CDR3 counts 13 amino acids. The retained sequence is limited to the CDR3, 39 bases, with the frame set at the first base. Results the study describes overall, beyond this receptor: Some IMGT-functional V segments, including TRBV6-2 and TRBV6-3, could not be distinguished by the 87-base-pair reads and were therefore excluded. Linkage disequilibrium might explain the correlated functional status among segregating V segments, but an unknown experimental factor could not be ruled out. According to a later genetic analysis, donors in an Asian-associated ancestry cluster had fewer N-insertions in productive TCRs than the roughly 670-donor mean. According to a later analysis, most CMV-associated TCR beta chains appeared to be HLA-restricted, and the HLA associations seemed to be driven largely by CMV exposure. In a later genetic analysis, a missense DCLRE1C variant was associated with V-gene and J-gene trimming of TCR beta chains, and the association was replicated in an independent cohort. Several of the top co-occurrence clusters appeared to be linked to parvovirus B19, influenza, CMV and Epstein-Barr virus, according to a later analysis. It was suggested by the authors that the approach could potentially be generalized to other disease states and immunological phenotypes. This cohort had only TCR beta chains sequenced, and the lack of alpha or paired-chain data limited which features could be detected. In vitro tests confirmed that a few of the cytomegalovirus-associated TCR beta chains recognize cytomegalovirus antigens. A later analysis found that TCR association rates varied across HLA loci, with DRB1 alleles showing the most associated TCRs and HLA-C alleles the fewest. Because HLA typing was missing for some donors at each locus, association tests included only the typed subset. In a later analysis, 16,951 TCR beta sequences were associated with specific HLA alleles at a false discovery rate of 0.05. A further reported finding was that TCR beta sequences accurately predicted the HLA-A and HLA-B alleles for most subjects in the first cohort. In a later analysis, HLA-associated TCR beta chains showed more clonal expansion and lower generation probabilities than non-associated chains that were equally common. An earlier analysis of approximately 540 of the donors showed that most TCR beta V segments appeared in productive rearrangements either about 87% or about 30% of the time, which broadly matched IMGT annotations. Because counts were too low, some 17 rarely observed V segments, including chromosome 9 orphons, were excluded from the earlier analysis of 587 of the donors. A cluster of highly shared sequence variants was judged likely to be a technical artifact of the sequencing pipeline. Assigning TCR associations to individual alleles was difficult when HLA alleles, especially DR and DQ, strongly co-occurred. In the study, some 160 TCR beta chains were listed as associated with cytomegalovirus. For the cohort, immune exposure information was limited to CMV serostatus. While some public TCRs were present in many individuals, most TCR sequences turned up only very rarely across donors. Cytomegalovirus status was reported to be diagnosed by the classifier with high specificity and sensitivity in both the original and validation cohorts. Roughly uniform sequencing depth across donors was assumed in presence/absence analyses, although this assumption may not hold.

Recombination connected TRBV6-6 to TRBJ2-1; there is no confident call for the D gene. The clonotype comes from a woman in her twenties or thirties in good health and CMV-seronegative. The specimen was PBMCs. CDR3 reads: CASSYLLGNEQFF. The DNA is as follows: TGTGCCAGCAGTTATCTTCTAGGAAATGAGCAGTTCTTC.